This entry lists 4 T cell receptor beta chains sequenced from one sample in a study of T cell responses to AZD1222 COVID-19 vaccine. Method: immunoSEQ multiplex PCR; TCRdb's copy keeps in-frame clones and lacks some. The sample holds more than 95,000 clones; around 89% are singletons and the top ten take 11%. Sample: peripheral blood, taken on day 0 of MenACWY control vaccination. These receptors all stem from an adult in good health.

The chain combines TRBV29-1 with TRBJ1-1; no clear D gene. The CDR3 is 13 amino acids. Germline loops: CDR1 SQVTM, CDR2 ANQGSEA. V was cut by 0 bases and J by 11 bases, with 16 bases left in between. CDR3 sequence (DNA): TGCAGCGTTGAAGAGGGTAAGGGTCTGGAGGCTTTCTTT. Translation gives CSVEEGKGLEAFF.

The V and J genes are TRBV27 and TRBJ1-2; D is ambiguous. V dropped 5 bases and J dropped 4 bases, with 17 bases sitting between them. Per germline, CDR1 MNHEY and CDR2 SMNVEV (reference sequence). This CDR3 has 15 residues. CDR3 sequence: CASSPIPETVYGYTF. The CDR3 nucleotides read TGTGCCAGCAGTCCCATCCCCGAGACGGTCTATGGCTACACCTTC.

This CDR3 is CASSQQGVGGYTF. In DNA, the CDR3 is TGTGCCAGCAGCCAACAGGGGGTTGGAGGCTACACCTTC. V and J are TRBV4-2 and TRBJ1-2, with 7 bases matching TRBD1. The CDR3 is made up of 13 amino acids. The V segment lost 2 bases and the J segment 8 bases; nucleotides outside the gene matches: 5. Looked up from germline, CDR1 is LGHNA and CDR2 is YNFKEQ.

The chain recombines TRBV6-5 with TRBJ2-2; D may be TRBD2 (5 bases). CDR3 length: 13 amino acids. V dropped 5 bases and J dropped 9 bases, with 13 bases sitting between them. Germline assignment: CDR1 MNHEY and CDR2 SVGAGI. The CDR3 DNA sequence: TGTGCCAGCAGTACCCCGGGGTCCCGGGAGCTGTTTTTT. This translates into CASSTPGSRELFF.